This TCR beta chain was identified in a study of blood T cell repertoires in COVID-19. The overall study: The United States, Italy and Spain provided the acute and convalescent COVID-19 samples. The analysed material was cDNA or gDNA that came from T cells, B-cell-depleted T cells, or PBMCs.

This clone has a handful of counts. V lost 4 bases and J lost 6; bases outside the gene matches: 9. This CDR3 is 16 amino acids long. The germline V gene encodes CDR1 SNHLY and CDR2 FYNNEI. TCRdb's copy holds only in-frame clones and misses some; the assay was immunoSEQ multiplex PCR. The repertoire includes 65,000 to 100,000 clones, 80% to 90% of them detected once, and about a sixth sits in the top ten. Sequencing used peripheral blood. The receptor's source is an elderly woman with acute or convalescent COVID-19. The V gene is TRBV2, the J gene TRBJ2-1; TRBD1 agrees at 10 bases. The CDR3 protein is CASSGPDRGIGNEQFF. The CDR3 region has the DNA TGTGCCAGCAGTGGCCCGGACAGGGGGATCGGCAATGAGCAGTTCTTC. Variable domain in full (rest from reference TRBV2 and TRBJ2-1): EPEVTQTPSHQVTQMGQEVILRCVPISNHLYFYWYRQILGQKVEFLVSFYNNEISEKSEIFDDQFSVERPDGSNFTLKIRSTKLEDSAMYFCASSGPDRGIGNEQFFGPGTRLTVL.